The sequence of this TCR beta chain was determined in a study of cytomegalovirus exposure and HLA in healthy donors. Researchers ran the PCR with 60 Vbeta and 13 Jbeta primers. The data were produced by immunoSEQ multiplex PCR, yet TCRdb's version contains in-frame clones alone and is incomplete. The data hold around 130,000 clones, with roughly 70% observed a single time. Trimming shortened V by 1 base and J by 0 bases, and 10 bases separated the two germline ends. Germline CDR1 SEHNR, CDR2 FQNEAQ (reference sequence). The CDR3 covers 15 residues. The receptor comes from a woman between 35 and 50 years old in good health and CMV-seropositive. Sequencing was carried out using PBMCs. The rearrangement joins TRBV7-9 to TRBJ2-7; TRBD1 might be the D (5 bases). CDR3 DNA sequence: TGTGCCAGCAGCTTAGTAGGGGAACCCTCCTACGAGCAGTACTTC. Protein: CASSLVGEPSYEQYF. The variable domain in full, with the rest retrieved from reference TRBV7-9 and TRBJ2-7, is DTGVSQNPRHKITKRGQNVTFRCDPISEHNRLYWYRQTLGQGPEFLTYFQNEAQLEKSRLLSDRFSAERPKGSFSTLEIQRTEQGDSAMYLCASSLVGEPSYEQYFGPGTRLTVT.